This TCR beta chain was profiled in a study of OX40 agonist ivuxolimab in advanced cancers. Only in-frame clones appear in the TCRdb table, and some are missing; sequencing was by immunoSEQ multiplex PCR. The data contain more than 80,000 clones, around 88% of them singletons. CDR3 length: 13 amino acids. The germline V gene encodes CDR1 KGHSH and CDR2 LQKENI. The V and J ends lost 2 bases and 7 bases respectively, with 11 bases between them. The sequenced sample was CD4+ or CD8+ T cells sorted from blood, obtained in a trial of the OX40 agonist ivuxolimab. The TCR originated in an adult with an advanced solid tumor such as melanoma, head and neck, liver or kidney cancer. V is TRBV18 and J is TRBJ1-1, with no clear D. CDR3 nucleotide sequence: TGTGCCAGCTCACCAATAGAGCGAGGTGAAGCTTTCTTT. Encoded protein: CASSPIERGEAFF. The whole variable domain, remainder taken from reference TRBV18 and TRBJ1-1, is NAGVMQNPRHLVRRRGQEARLRCSPMKGHSHVYWYRQLPEEGLKFMVYLQKENIIDESGMPKERFSAEFPKEGPSILRIQQVVRGDSAAYFCASSPIERGEAFFGQGTRLTVV.